A single T cell receptor beta chain is shown here with its context. This clonotype occurred a few times. Its antigen is currently not known. No qualities accompany the bases; no much larger clone lies one base away. Its CDR3 holds 15 amino acids, cysteine through phenylalanine. Only the CDR3 portion is preserved as DNA: 45 bases, with reading frame beginning at the first base. The trim is 2 bases for V and 7 bases for J, with a gap of 14 bases between the germline ends. Based on the germline V gene, the CDR1 and CDR2 sequences are MNHEY and SVGAGI. This was a case-control study nested in a cohort of healthcare workers in London, UK, who had nasopharyngeal swab PCR tests and blood samples taken every week. Between 23 and 31 March 2020, the week of the UK lockdown, healthcare workers were enrolled and then followed up weekly for as long as 16 weeks. This sample was included in a study of early T cells in non-severe SARS-CoV-2 infection (dated by TCRdb to about 2021). With respect to the entire study: Bulk RNA from unsorted whole blood was used for TCR sequencing, so alpha and beta chains could not be paired. Study-wide conclusions, independent of this receptor: VDJdb matching was skewed toward anti-spike CD8 responses and likely underestimated virus-specific expansions, missing private and CD4 specificities.

The library was prepared using 5' RACE. The sequencer listed for this sample is NextSeq 500. To correct for sequencing error and PCR bias, the TCR library protocol tagged individual cDNA molecules with unique molecular identifiers. TCR alpha and beta chains were both sequenced, and the abundances of alpha and beta sequences in each sample were closely correlated with each other. The authors' pipeline ran thus. Decombinator V4 was used to perform V gene, J gene and CDR3 annotation of TCR sequences. Expanded TCRs were defined as changing significantly between any two time points under a Poisson model with p below 0.0001. TCR abundances were normalised to the total number of TCRs sequenced in each sample and reported as counts per million. MAIT TCRs were defined by TRAV1-2 paired with TRAJ12, TRAJ20 or TRAJ33, and iNKT TCRs by TRAV10 paired with TRAJ18. VDJdb, accessed on 1 November 2021, was searched for TCRs annotated for CMV, EBV and SARS-CoV-2, and TCRs annotated for more than one antigen were excluded. TCRdb took the public reads, trimmed them with fastp at Q25, ran MiXCR for clone calling and kept in-frame beta chains. One record per CDR3 amino acid sequence lists the most common genes and DNA. The V and J calls and clone size are TCRdb's, not the authors'. A total of over 85,000 distinct CDR3 sequences appear in this sample, 10% to 15% of them only once. The top ten clones comprise roughly 6.3% of the sample.

The sequencing input was whole blood. This clonotype was sampled from an adult who was a healthcare worker with PCR-confirmed SARS-CoV-2 infection or an uninfected control (not recorded which). The chain joins TRBV6-5 to TRBJ2-2; a weak D assignment points to TRBD2 (5 bases agree). For the CDR3, the sequence is CASSYRKLVFGELFF. The DNA sequence is given as TGTGCCAGCAGTTACCGGAAACTAGTTTTCGGGGAGCTGTTTTTT.